This T cell receptor beta chain was recorded in a study of blood T cell repertoires in COVID-19. Overall study context: The study drew acute and convalescent COVID-19 samples from the United States, Italy and Spain. The cDNA or gDNA used as material had been derived from T cells, B-cell-depleted T cells, or PBMCs.

This CDR3 has 15 amino acids. The trim removed 11 bases at V and 5 bases at J, leaving 17 bases unmatched. CDR1 and CDR2 from the germline V gene are ENHRY and SYGVKD. Methods used by the authors: Estimated nucleated cell counts came from reference gene primer amplification. Assay used: immunoSEQ multiplex PCR; TCRdb lists only in-frame clones, some missing. The V and J calls and clone size were taken over from that table, and D and trimming were inferred from the DNA. The sample yields about 100,000 clones, roughly 83% seen once. This sequence originates from a woman aged 55-70 years with acute or convalescent COVID-19. The chain links TRBV10-3 to TRBJ1-1; TRBD1 matches at 7 bases. Source material: peripheral blood. The CDR3 DNA follows: TGTGCCTCGGAAGACAGGGACGCCGCAGGAACTGAAGCTTTCTTT. Protein product: CASEDRDAAGTEAFF.